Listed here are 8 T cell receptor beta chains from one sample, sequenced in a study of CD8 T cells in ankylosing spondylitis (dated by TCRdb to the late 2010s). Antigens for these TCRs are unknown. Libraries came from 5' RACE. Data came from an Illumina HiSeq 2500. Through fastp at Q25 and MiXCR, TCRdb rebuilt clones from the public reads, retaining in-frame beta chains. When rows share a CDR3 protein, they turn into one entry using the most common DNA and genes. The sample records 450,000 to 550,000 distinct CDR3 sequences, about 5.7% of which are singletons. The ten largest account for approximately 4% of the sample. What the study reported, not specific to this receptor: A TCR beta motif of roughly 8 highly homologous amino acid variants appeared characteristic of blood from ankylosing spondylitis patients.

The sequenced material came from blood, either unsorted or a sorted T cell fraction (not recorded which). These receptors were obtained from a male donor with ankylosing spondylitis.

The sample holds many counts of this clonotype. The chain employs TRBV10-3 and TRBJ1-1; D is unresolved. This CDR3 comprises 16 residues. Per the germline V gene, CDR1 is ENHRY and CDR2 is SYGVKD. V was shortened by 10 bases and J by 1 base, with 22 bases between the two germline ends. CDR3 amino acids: CASNPTGWAGNTEAFF. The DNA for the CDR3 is TGTGCCAGCAATCCCACGGGCTGGGCTGGGAACACTGAAGCTTTCTTT.

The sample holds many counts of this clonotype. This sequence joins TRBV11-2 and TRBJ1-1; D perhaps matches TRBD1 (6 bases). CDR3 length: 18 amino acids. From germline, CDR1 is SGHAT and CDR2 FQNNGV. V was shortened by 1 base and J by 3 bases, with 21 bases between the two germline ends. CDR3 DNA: TGTGCCAGCAGCTTAGGAGGGAGGGGGGGGAGGCGGGACACTGAAGCTTTCTTT. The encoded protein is CASSLGGRGGRRDTEAFF.

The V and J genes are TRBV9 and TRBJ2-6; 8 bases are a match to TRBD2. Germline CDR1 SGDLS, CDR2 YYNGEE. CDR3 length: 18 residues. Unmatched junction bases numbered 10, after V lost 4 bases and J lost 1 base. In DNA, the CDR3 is TGTGCCAGCAGCACCCTCCGGGAGGGTGGGTCTGGGGCCAACGTCCTGACTTTC. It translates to CASSTLREGGSGANVLTF.

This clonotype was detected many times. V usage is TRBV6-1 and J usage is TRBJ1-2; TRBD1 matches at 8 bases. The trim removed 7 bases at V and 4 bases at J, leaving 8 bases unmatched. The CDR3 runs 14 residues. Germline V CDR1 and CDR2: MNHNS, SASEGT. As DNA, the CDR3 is TGTGCCAGCACCCCCCCGGGACAGGTCTATGGCTACACCTTC. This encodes CASTPPGQVYGYTF.

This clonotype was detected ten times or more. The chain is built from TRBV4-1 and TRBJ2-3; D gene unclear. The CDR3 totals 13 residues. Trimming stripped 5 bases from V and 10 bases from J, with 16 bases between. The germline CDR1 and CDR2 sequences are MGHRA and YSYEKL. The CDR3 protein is CASSNPWSAPQYF. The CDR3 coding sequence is TGCGCCAGCAGCAACCCGTGGAGTGCGCCGCAGTATTTT.

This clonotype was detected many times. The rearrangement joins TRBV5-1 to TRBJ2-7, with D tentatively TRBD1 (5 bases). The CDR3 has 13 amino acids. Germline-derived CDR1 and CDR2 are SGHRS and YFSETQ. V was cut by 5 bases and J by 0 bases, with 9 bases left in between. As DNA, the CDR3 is TGCGCCAGCAGACACGACAGCTCCTACGAGCAGTACTTC. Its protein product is CASRHDSSYEQYF.

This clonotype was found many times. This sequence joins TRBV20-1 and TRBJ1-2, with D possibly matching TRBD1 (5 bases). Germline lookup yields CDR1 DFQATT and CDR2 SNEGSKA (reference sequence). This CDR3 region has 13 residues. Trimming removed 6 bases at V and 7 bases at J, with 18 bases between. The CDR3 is CSAGTVGLGGYTF. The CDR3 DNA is TGCAGTGCCGGAACGGTGGGGCTGGGTGGCTACACCTTC.

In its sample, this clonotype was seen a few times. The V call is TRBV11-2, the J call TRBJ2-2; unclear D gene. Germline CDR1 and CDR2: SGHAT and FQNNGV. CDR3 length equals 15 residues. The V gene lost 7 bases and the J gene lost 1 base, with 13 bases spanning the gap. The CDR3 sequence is CASNMGKLNTGELFF. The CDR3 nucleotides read TGTGCCAGCAACATGGGAAAGTTGAACACCGGGGAGCTGTTTTTT. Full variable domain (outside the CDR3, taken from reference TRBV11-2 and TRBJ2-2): EAGVAQSPRYKIIEKRQSVAFWCNPISGHATLYWYQQILGQGPKLLIQFQNNGVVDDSQLPKDRFSAERLKGVDSTLKIQPAKLEDSAVYLCASNMGKLNTGELFFGEGSRLTVL.